Below, one T cell receptor (beta chain) is given with its context. Profiling relied on immunoSEQ multiplex PCR, and the TCRdb table lists in-frame clones only, not all of them. This table holds roughly 1 million clones, roughly 70% found once. The entry originates in a study of shared clonotypes between healthy human individuals. The length of the CDR3 is 15 residues. Germline V lookup: CDR1 GTSNPN, CDR2 SVGIG (reference sequence). V dropped 2 bases and J dropped 2 bases, with 13 bases sitting between them. V is TRBV30 and J is TRBJ1-5; perhaps TRBD1 as D (6 bases). Sequencing was carried out using memory CD4+ T cells sorted from blood. Stated subset: CD45RA-negative fraction. This TCR was sampled from a man younger than 35 in good health. The chain's CDR3 is CAWSQTGLGNQPQHF. DNA of the CDR3: TGTGCCTGGAGTCAAACAGGGTTGGGCAATCAGCCCCAGCATTTT.